This entry lists 10 T cell receptor beta chains sequenced from one sample in a study of molecular identifiers for immune sequencing clone quantification. TCRdb fed the PCR reads into MiXCR, producing one record per CDR3 protein. Here the sample spans over 600,000 distinct CDR3 sequences, about 20% being singletons. The sequencing input was naive CD8+ T cells from blood, with Jurkat cell RNA spiked in. The sample's subset: FACS-sorted CD8+CD4-CCR7+CD45RA+ naive T cells. These receptors all come from a human donor in good health. Some libraries in this study had Jurkat cell RNA spiked in.

This clonotype has at least ten counts. The CDR3 loop reads CASSLGGLAGVSQYF. The CDR3 nucleotides read TGTGCCAGCAGCTTAGGCGGACTAGCGGGGGTATCGCAGTATTTT. This rearrangement joins TRBV7-9 to TRBJ2-3, with 13 bases identical to TRBD2. Trimming cost V 1 base and J 10 bases; bases outside gene matches: 5. The germline gives CDR1 SEHNR, CDR2 FQNEAQ (reference sequence). This CDR3 contains 15 residues. Based on the CDR3 plus reference TRBV7-9 and TRBJ2-3, the full variable domain is DTGVSQNPRHKITKRGQNVTFRCDPISEHNRLYWYRQTLGQGPEFLTYFQNEAQLEKSRLLSDRFSAERPKGSFSTLEIQRTEQGDSAMYLCASSLGGLAGVSQYFGPGTRLTVL.

This clonotype showed up many times. The chain uses TRBV27 and TRBJ2-7, with D maybe TRBD2 (6 bases). V lost 5 bases, J lost 1 base, and 39 bases lay in between. CDR1 is MNHEY, CDR2 SMNVEV, per germline (reference sequence). The CDR3 covers 23 residues. The CDR3 loop reads CASSPTPGGYSSPRAGFSYEQYF. CDR3 in DNA: TGTGCCAGCAGTCCCACCCCCGGAGGGTATTCGTCCCCGCGAGCGGGCTTTTCCTACGAGCAGTACTTC.

This clonotype was picked up one time. This chain joins TRBV9 and TRBJ2-5; TRBD2 matches 9 bases. J was trimmed by 2 bases and V by 0 bases; bases with no gene match: 8. This CDR3 spans 17 amino acids. Germline lookup yields CDR1 SGDLS and CDR2 YYNGEE. CDR3 amino acids: CASSVEGGRAGQETQYF. The CDR3 bases are TGTGCCAGCAGCGTAGAGGGCGGGAGGGCCGGGCAAGAGACCCAGTACTTC.

This clonotype occurred many times. The rearrangement links TRBV10-2 to TRBJ1-5, with D perhaps TRBD1 (5 bases). Germline V gene sequence: CDR1 WSHSY, CDR2 SAAADI. This CDR3 has 13 amino acids. V dropped 7 bases and J dropped 4 bases, with 11 bases sitting between them. CDR3 sequence: CASNGGGNQPQHF. CDR3 nucleotides: TGCGCCAGCAATGGGGGAGGAAATCAGCCCCAGCATTTT.

The V and J genes are TRBV9 and TRBJ2-7; 8 bases line up with TRBD2. The CDR3 length is 16 residues. CDR1 SGDLS and CDR2 YYNGEE come from the germline V gene. Trimming took 0 bases from V and 1 from J; bases not matched to a gene: 6. The CDR3 protein is CASSVGGAGESYEQYF. The CDR3 DNA sequence: TGTGCCAGCAGCGTAGGAGGAGCGGGAGAGTCCTACGAGCAGTACTTC. The entire variable domain, with the rest obtained from reference TRBV9 and TRBJ2-7, is as follows: DSGVTQTPKHLITATGQRVTLRCSPRSGDLSVYWYQQSLDQGLQFLIQYYNGEERAKGNILERFSAQQFPDLHSELNLSSLELGDSALYFCASSVGGAGESYEQYFGPGTRLTVT.

A single count supports this clonotype. Possible read error: a much larger clone is one base away. The rearrangement joins TRBV10-3 to TRBJ2-7; TRBD1 might be the D (5 bases). CDR3 length: 15 residues. Germline V gene data show CDR1 as ENHRY and CDR2 as SYGVKD. V was cut by 6 bases and J by 0 bases, with 15 bases left in between. The CDR3 DNA sequence: TGTGCCATCAGAGAAGGGGATGTTAACTCCTACGAGCAGTACTTC. Translation gives CAIREGDVNSYEQYF.

This clonotype occurred many times. The rearrangement uses TRBV20-1 and TRBJ2-3; the match to TRBD1 covers 7 bases. This CDR3 spans 14 amino acids. V trimming: 6 bases; J trimming: 0 bases; junction bases outside the gene matches: 6. Germline V gene data show CDR1 as DFQATT and CDR2 as SNEGSKA (reference sequence). Written as DNA, the CDR3 is TGCAGTGCCAGACAGGGCTGGAGCACAGATACGCAGTATTTT. It encodes CSARQGWSTDTQYF.

This clonotype was detected a few times. The chain combines TRBV4-3 with TRBJ1-2; 7 bases map to TRBD1. V shed 4 bases and J 4 bases; nucleotides not matched to a gene: 9. The CDR3 totals 15 residues. Germline CDR1 and CDR2: LGHNA and YSLEER. The CDR3: CASSPYQTGTYGYTF. CDR3 DNA sequence: TGCGCCAGCAGCCCATACCAGACAGGGACCTATGGCTACACCTTC.

A word on this clonotype: A clone one base away is much larger, so this may be a read error. The chain employs TRBV20-1 and TRBJ2-4, with a weak D call TRBD2 (6 bases). V was trimmed by 8 bases and J by 0 bases, leaving 11 bases between them. There are 13 residues in the CDR3. Per germline, CDR1 DFQATT and CDR2 SNEGSKA (reference sequence). CDR3 region: CSSREAAKNIQYF. As DNA, the CDR3 is TGCAGTTCGAGGGAGGCAGCCAAAAACATTCAGTACTTC.

This clonotype was observed at least ten times. The gene calls are TRBV20-1 and TRBJ2-7, with 9 bases fitting TRBD2. This CDR3 is built from 14 residues. CDR1 and CDR2 from the germline V gene are DFQATT and SNEGSKA (reference sequence). After removal of 0 bases from V and 7 bases from J, the junction contained 7 bases not matched to a gene. The CDR3 bases are TGCAGTGCTAGAGATTTGGTAGCGGGAGTTGAGCAGTACTTC. Translation gives CSARDLVAGVEQYF.